A single T cell receptor (beta chain) is shown here with its context. This specimen belongs to a study of shared clonotypes between healthy human individuals. The CDR3 sequence is 14 residues long. Only in-frame clones appear in the TCRdb table, and some are missing; sequencing was by immunoSEQ multiplex PCR. The sample has about 1.1 million clones; roughly 80% are singletons. The sample comprised memory CD4+ T cells from PBMCs. Subset meaning: CD45RA-negative fraction. This TCR was recovered from a man younger than 35 in good health. Some clones in this sample may be carry-over from other donors' samples. The chain uses TRBV21-1 and TRBJ2-7; no DNA check was done on the table's D call, TRBD1. TRBV21-1 is flagged as a pseudogene. The CDR3 DNA reads TGTGCCAGCAGCGGGAGGGACAGGGCCCACGAGCAGTACTTC. As protein: CASSGRDRAHEQYF.